The 29 T cell receptor beta chains given below trace back to one sample, sequenced in a study of vaccination and CD4 T cells after COVID-19. Treatment meaning: roughly 11-day PBMC culture with coronavirus spike peptide pools or control peptides (ViraFEST assay). CD4+ T-cell collection from the unexposed donor predated the COVID-19 pandemic (2011-2018). Their recognized antigens are unknown. Sequence data for DNA of cultured CD4+ T cells were generated by the Oncomine TCR Beta short-read assay. Cultured CD4+ T cells were the source of extracted genomic DNA. One entry per CDR3 protein, called by TCRdb with MiXCR from the PCR reads. Among about 11,000 distinct CDR3 sequences, approximately 31% were seen once, and the ten largest hold about 14%. The specimen was CD4+ T cells from blood, cultured in vitro. The origin of the receptors is a human donor in good health.

This clonotype was counted a few times. This chain connects TRBV4-3 to TRBJ1-2, with TRBD1 matching over 7 bases. The V and J ends lost 3 bases and 1 base, in that order; junction bases with no gene match: 5. Looked up from germline, CDR1 is LGHNA and CDR2 is YSLEER. This CDR3 spans 15 amino acids. CDR3 DNA: TGCGCCAGCAGCCACGGGACAGCAGTTAACTATGGCTACACCTTC. It yields the protein CASSHGTAVNYGYTF.

This clonotype has just a few counts. This sequence joins TRBV19 and TRBJ1-1; D might be TRBD1 (6 bases). Germline V gene lookup returns CDR1 LNHDA and CDR2 SQIVND (reference sequence). This CDR3 has 16 amino acids. V gave up 6 bases and J gave up 2 bases, with 19 bases separating them. CDR3 nucleotides: TGTGCCAGTAGAGATGACCTCGGGACATCTAACACTGAAGCTTTCTTT. It yields the protein CASRDDLGTSNTEAFF.

The table lists this clonotype with a few counts. J is TRBJ1-1 and V is TRBV29-1; D not resolved. V was cut by 5 bases and J by 11 bases, with 12 bases left in between. The CDR3 sequence is 10 residues long. Germline assignment: CDR1 SQVTM and CDR2 ANQGSEA. CDR3: CSVLGPGAFF. The CDR3 DNA reads as TGCAGCGTTCTTGGGCCGGGGGCTTTCTTT.

The gene calls are TRBV21-1 and TRBJ2-1; TRBD1 was called by the table and not checked on the DNA. TRBV21-1 is deemed a pseudogene. The CDR3 is 14 amino acids. The CDR3 sequence is CASSKNDRHNEQFF. Here the CDR3 DNA reads TGTGCCAGCAGCAAAAACGACAGACACAATGAGCAGTTCTTC.

This clonotype was detected only a few times. The chain joins TRBV6-1 to TRBJ1-5; the match to TRBD1 covers 7 bases. The germline gives CDR1 MNHNS, CDR2 SASEGT. The junction had 8 bases not matched to a gene; V was cut back by 8 bases and J by 4 bases. The CDR3 sequence is 14 residues long. The CDR3 sequence: CASGRGGLNQPQHF. In DNA, the CDR3 is TGTGCCAGCGGCAGGGGGGGCCTAAATCAGCCCCAGCATTTT.

The chain employs TRBV30 and TRBJ1-2; 8 bases match TRBD1. The CDR3 extends over 14 amino acids. Germline values: CDR1 GTSNPN, CDR2 SVGIG (reference sequence). Trimming removed 4 bases from V and 5 bases from J; junction bases left unmatched: 9. CDR3 DNA sequence: TGTGCCTGGACCCCGGGACAGGCACTTTATGGCTACACCTTC. Amino acid sequence: CAWTPGQALYGYTF.

The chain is built from TRBV11-2 and TRBJ1-2; TRBD1 aligns across 9 bases. The CDR3 is 16 amino acids. V shed 1 base, J shed 5 bases, and the junction held 8 bases outside the gene matches. Germline loops: CDR1 SGHAT, CDR2 FQNNGV. This CDR3 is CASSLGTGVTHYGYTF. DNA of the CDR3: TGTGCCAGCAGCTTAGGGACAGGGGTCACTCATTATGGCTACACCTTC.

This clonotype was observed a handful of times. The chain recombines TRBV12-3 or TRBV12-4 with TRBJ2-6, with D perhaps matching TRBD2 (6 bases). The V and J ends lost 4 bases and 2 bases respectively, with 12 bases between them. This CDR3 has 16 residues. CDR3 nucleotides: TGTGCCAGCAGTTCTTGGTGGGAGGCTGGGGCCAACGTCCTGACTTTC. It is translated as CASSSWWEAGANVLTF.

There are a few counts of this clonotype. This chain connects TRBV27 to TRBJ2-5; 9 nucleotides match TRBD1. The junction had 6 bases not matched to a gene; V was cut back by 5 bases and J by 2 bases. From germline, CDR1 is MNHEY and CDR2 SMNVEV (reference sequence). There are 15 residues in the CDR3. CDR3: CASSRYRGRQETQYF. The CDR3 nucleotides read TGTGCCAGCAGTAGGTACAGGGGGCGACAAGAGACCCAGTACTTC.

This clonotype was counted a few times. The chain is built from TRBV29-1 and TRBJ2-4; D unresolved. Germline CDR1 reads SQVTM; CDR2 reads ANQGSEA. The CDR3 has 10 residues. Trimming pared 5 bases from V and 8 bases from J, leaving 7 bases between. The CDR3 sequence: CSVHGDIQYF. For the CDR3, the DNA is TGCAGCGTTCACGGAGACATTCAGTACTTC. Combining the CDR3 with reference TRBV29-1 and TRBJ2-4 gives the whole variable domain SAVISQKPSRDICQRGTSLTIQCQVDSQVTMMFWYRQQPGQSLTLIATANQGSEATYESGFVIDKFPISRPNLTFSTLTVSNMSPEDSSIYLCSVHGDIQYFGAGTRLSVL.

The chain combines TRBV15 with TRBJ1-4; D might be TRBD1 (6 bases). Looked up from germline, CDR1 is LNHNV and CDR2 is YYDKDF (reference sequence). The CDR3 extends over 17 amino acids. Trimming took off 0 bases at V and 7 bases at J, with 18 bases between the two ends. CDR3 protein: CATSRDVRRGGVEKLFF. CDR3 DNA sequence: TGTGCCACCAGCAGAGATGTGCGAAGGGGGGGAGTTGAAAAACTGTTTTTT.

The chain combines TRBV20-1 with TRBJ2-1; 7 bases fit TRBD2. J lost 5 bases, V lost 4 bases, and 8 bases had no gene match. The length of the CDR3 is 14 residues. Per the germline V gene, CDR1 is DFQATT and CDR2 is SNEGSKA (reference sequence). The CDR3, as DNA: TGCAGTGCTACACTTTGGCGGGGGAACAATGAGCAGTTCTTC. Translating it yields CSATLWRGNNEQFF.

Here the CDR3 reads CASSWDDSGYTF. CDR3 in DNA: TGTGCCAGCAGCTGGGACGACAGTGGCTACACCTTC. The chain has TRBV5-4 and TRBJ1-2; D is possibly TRBD1 (5 bases). Germline CDR1 SGHNT, CDR2 YYREEE (reference sequence). Trimming left V 3 bases short and J 7 bases short, with 10 bases between. The CDR3 contains 12 residues.

The CDR3: CASSLPGTGPNEKLFF. In DNA, the CDR3 is TGTGCCAGCAGCCTTCCCGGGACTGGGCCAAATGAAAAACTGTTTTTT. The genes are TRBV7-9 and TRBJ1-4; maybe TRBD1 (5 bases). The CDR3 sequence is 16 residues long. Trimming left V 5 bases short and J 5 bases short, with 18 bases between. Germline CDR1 SEHNR, CDR2 FQNEAQ (reference sequence).

This clonotype was seen a few times. V gene TRBV19 combines with J gene TRBJ1-5; a possible D gene is TRBD1 (5 bases). The CDR3 has 17 amino acids. Trimming shortened V by 0 bases and J by 7 bases, and 19 bases separated the two germline ends. Germline V gene data show CDR1 as LNHDA and CDR2 as SQIVND (reference sequence). This CDR3 is CASSIELGLGLGQPQHF. The CDR3 DNA is TGTGCCAGTAGTATAGAATTGGGACTTGGGTTAGGACAGCCCCAGCATTTT.

Of note for this clonotype: One junction end disagrees with the germline gene, perhaps due to a read error. The J gene is TRBJ2-2, the V gene TRBV7-7; D is perhaps TRBD2 (5 bases). The CDR3 is 15 residues long. Germline values: CDR1 SSHAT, CDR2 FNYEAQ (reference sequence). CDR3 in amino acids: CASSLQSGSGGELFF. Written as DNA, the CDR3 is TGTGCTAGCAGCTTACAAAGCGGCAGTGGCGGGGAGCTGTTTTTT.

This clonotype showed up just a few times. This chain connects TRBV10-3 to TRBJ1-1, with 7 bases that match TRBD1. CDR1 is ENHRY and CDR2 is SYGVKD in the germline V gene. The V and J ends lost 4 bases and 1 base, in that order; junction bases with no gene match: 3. This CDR3 contains 14 residues. DNA of the CDR3: TGTGCCATCAGTGGACAGGGCGGGAACACTGAAGCTTTCTTT. It translates to CAISGQGGNTEAFF.

V usage is TRBV4-2 and J usage is TRBJ2-4, with 7 bases identical to TRBD1. CDR3 length: 15 amino acids. With V trimmed by 0 bases and J by 6 bases, 5 bases remained unmatched. Germline CDR1 LGHNA, CDR2 YNFKEQ. The CDR3: CASSQDLTGVNIQYF. The CDR3 DNA is TGTGCCAGCAGCCAAGACCTCACAGGGGTAAACATTCAGTACTTC.

This clonotype was seen a handful of times. The chain employs TRBV28 and TRBJ1-1, with D unresolved. The CDR3 has 15 residues. Germline V gene lookup returns CDR1 MDHEN and CDR2 SYDVKM. V was trimmed by 2 bases and J by 2 bases, leaving 12 bases between them. CDR3: CASSLSGRLNTEAFF. The CDR3 coding sequence is TGTGCCAGCAGTTTAAGTGGCAGGTTAAACACTGAAGCTTTCTTT.

This chain joins TRBV30 and TRBJ1-4, with TRBD1 as a possible D gene (5 bases). Trimming took off 1 base at V and 8 bases at J, with 11 bases between the two ends. Germline V gene lookup returns CDR1 GTSNPN and CDR2 SVGIG (reference sequence). The CDR3 is 13 residues long. The CDR3 sequence is CAWSGDLGEKLFF. CDR3 coding DNA: TGTGCCTGGAGTGGGGACCTGGGGGAAAAACTGTTTTTT. Using reference TRBV30 and TRBJ1-4 for the parts outside the CDR3, the full variable domain is SQTIHQWPATLVQPVGSPLSLECTVEGTSNPNLYWYRQAAGRGLQLLFYSVGIGQISSEVPQNLSASRPQDRQFILSSKKLLLSDSGFYLCAWSGDLGEKLFFGSGTQLSVL.

This chain connects TRBV11-3 to TRBJ2-2; TRBD1 agrees at 7 bases. The CDR3 length is 14 residues. CDR1 SGHNT and CDR2 YENEEA come from the germline V gene. J lost 5 bases, V lost 5 bases, and 5 bases had no gene match. The DNA for the CDR3 is TGTGCCAGCAGCCGACAGGGTCGTACCGGGGAGCTGTTTTTT. The encoded protein is CASSRQGRTGELFF.

Here the CDR3 reads CASSLDRGTEAFF. In nucleotides, the CDR3 is TGTGCCAGCAGCTTAGACAGGGGAACTGAAGCTTTCTTT. This sequence joins TRBV7-2 and TRBJ1-1; TRBD1 agrees at 7 bases. The length of the CDR3 is 13 residues. Germline lookup yields CDR1 SGHTA and CDR2 FQGNSA. The V and J ends lost 1 base and 5 bases, in that order; junction bases with no gene match: 1.

The chain recombines TRBV7-2 with TRBJ1-4; tentatively, D is TRBD1 (6 bases). The germline V and J ends were trimmed by 5 bases and 5 bases, with 15 bases remaining between them. Germline assignment: CDR1 SGHTA and CDR2 FQGNSA. CDR3 size: 15 residues. CDR3 in amino acids: CASSPRARGNEKLFF. CDR3 bases: TGTGCCAGCAGCCCACGGGCCAGGGGAAATGAAAAACTGTTTTTT.

The chain recombines TRBV25-1 with TRBJ2-3; 8 bases line up with TRBD1. This CDR3 is built from 15 residues. The V gene's germline CDR1 is MGHDK and CDR2 SYGVNS. With 3 bases clipped from V and 2 bases from J, the junction kept 4 bases outside the gene matches. The CDR3 sequence is CASSDVDRATDTQYF. The CDR3 nucleotides read TGTGCCAGCAGTGATGTGGACAGGGCCACAGATACGCAGTATTTT.

V is TRBV5-4 and J is TRBJ2-7; a possible D gene is TRBD1 (6 bases). The CDR3 loop spans 13 amino acids. Germline loops: CDR1 SGHNT, CDR2 YYREEE (reference sequence). V lost 9 bases and J lost 3, with 16 bases in between. CDR3 amino acids: CATGRGNNYEQYF. The CDR3 DNA follows: TGTGCCACAGGAAGGGGGAATAACTACGAGCAGTACTTC.

V is TRBV20-1 and J is TRBJ2-3; D ambiguous. V was cut by 0 bases and J by 11 bases, with 9 bases left in between. This CDR3 region has 11 residues. Germline V gene sequence: CDR1 DFQATT, CDR2 SNEGSKA (reference sequence). CDR3 DNA sequence: TGCAGTGCTAGAGACCAATTAGAGCAGTATTTT. Translated: CSARDQLEQYF.

This chain links TRBV6-1 with TRBJ2-7; D may match TRBD1 or TRBD2 (5 bases each). Germline CDR1 and CDR2: MNHNS and SASEGT. Trimming took 7 bases from V and 2 from J, leaving 15 bases between them. The CDR3 is 14 amino acids. The CDR3 protein is CASTGQRPTYEQYF. Written as DNA, the CDR3 is TGTGCCAGCACGGGGCAGCGCCCTACCTACGAGCAGTACTTC.

The chain carries TRBV11-2 and TRBJ2-1; 8 positions agree with TRBD2. The CDR3 sequence is 18 residues long. In germline, CDR1 is SGHAT, CDR2 FQNNGV. V trimming: 4 bases; J trimming: 1 base; junction bases outside the gene matches: 12. DNA of the CDR3: TGTGCCAGCAGCTCCACCGGGACTAGTGTCGGTTCCTACAATGAGCAGTTCTTC. Its translation: CASSSTGTSVGSYNEQFF. Full variable domain (outside the CDR3, taken from reference TRBV11-2 and TRBJ2-1): EAGVAQSPRYKIIEKRQSVAFWCNPISGHATLYWYQQILGQGPKLLIQFQNNGVVDDSQLPKDRFSAERLKGVDSTLKIQPAKLEDSAVYLCASSSTGTSVGSYNEQFFGPGTRLTVL.

The rearrangement uses TRBV6-5 and TRBJ1-2; D gene ambiguous. Trimming took off 2 bases at V and 0 bases at J, with 13 bases between the two ends. CDR1 is MNHEY, CDR2 SVGAGI, per germline. The CDR3 has 16 amino acids. The CDR3 sequence is CASSYTTRPANYGYTF. CDR3 sequence (DNA): TGTGCCAGCAGTTACACAACGAGGCCGGCTAACTATGGCTACACCTTC.